The text below deals with one TCR beta chain. This record belongs to a study of T cell responses to AZD1222 COVID-19 vaccine. Germline V gene lookup returns CDR1 SGHRS and CDR2 YFSETQ. The CDR3 spans 17 residues. V was cut by 6 bases and J by 1 base, with 22 bases left in between. Measured with immunoSEQ multiplex PCR; TCRdb has only the in-frame clones, and not every one. The data show about 120,000 clones, with 70% to 90% seen just once and around 17% held by the top ten. The chain employs TRBV5-1 and TRBJ1-1; a weak D match, TRBD1 (6 bases). The clonotype was recovered from an adult who received the AZD1222 COVID-19 vaccine. The sample in question was peripheral blood, obtained 28 days after the second AZD1222 dose. The CDR3 spells CASNINPRGAGNTEAFF. In nucleotides, the CDR3 is TGCGCCAGCAACATAAATCCGCGGGGGGCGGGGAACACTGAAGCTTTCTTT.